One sample yielded the 21 T cell receptor beta chains listed below, sequenced in a study of CD8+ T cells in alopecia areata. Sequencing used cDNA as its template, made by extracting RNA and reverse transcribing it. Produced via immunoSEQ multiplex PCR; TCRdb's table is partial and in-frame only. This sample carries approximately 210,000 clones, approximately 72% of them seen once, and the ten largest clones take 0.95% to 1.5%. This sample's treatment: oral pan-JAK inhibitor, 5-10 mg twice daily. The source was CD4+ T cells sorted from blood, collected at approximately week 44, from a patient treated with tofacitinib. The receptors originated from a human donor with alopecia areata.

The CDR3, as DNA: TGCGCCAGCAGCAAATGGCGGGACTGGAGAGGAGAGACCCAGTACTTC. It is translated as CASSKWRDWRGETQYF. The V gene is TRBV5-1, the J gene TRBJ2-5; TRBD2 is a possible D gene (6 bases). CDR3 size: 16 residues. Germline V gives CDR1 SGHRS, CDR2 YFSETQ. V gave up 4 bases and J gave up 4 bases, with 20 bases separating them.

This clone occurred a few times. The rearrangement links TRBV5-1 to TRBJ2-3; D may be TRBD2 (5 bases). Per the germline V gene, CDR1 is SGHRS and CDR2 is YFSETQ. The length of the CDR3 is 13 residues. The V end lost 9 bases, the J end lost 3 bases, and 14 bases lay between the germline ends. The CDR3 spells CATSDFQTDTQYF. Written as DNA, the CDR3 is TGCGCCACCTCGGACTTTCAAACAGATACGCAGTATTTT.

This clone was seen just once. The CDR3 sequence is CAWSAVNEQFF. The CDR3 region has the DNA TGTGCCTGGAGCGCAGTCAATGAGCAGTTCTTC. The genes are TRBV30 and TRBJ2-1, with D hard to call. From germline, CDR1 is GTSNPN and CDR2 SVGIG (reference sequence). The CDR3 length is 11 residues. The germline V and J ends were trimmed by 3 bases and 6 bases, with 6 bases remaining between them.

This chain links TRBV6-6 with TRBJ1-1, with unresolved D. V gave up 4 bases and J gave up 0 bases, with 9 bases separating them. The CDR3 is 14 amino acids. Germline values: CDR1 MNHNY, CDR2 SVGAGI (reference sequence). CDR3: CASSFKLMNTEAFF. The CDR3 DNA sequence: TGTGCCAGCAGTTTTAAGCTGATGAACACTGAAGCTTTCTTT.

This chain uses TRBV7-2 with TRBJ2-7; D unclear. The ends were cut back, 3 bases at V and 2 bases at J, with 8 bases in the middle. The CDR3 consists of 13 residues. Germline V gene data show CDR1 as SGHTA and CDR2 as FQGNSA. CDR3 region: CASSFGRAYEQYF. CDR3 DNA: TGTGCCAGCAGCTTTGGCAGAGCCTACGAGCAGTACTTC.

The chain recombines TRBV4-3 with TRBJ2-2, with a possible D match to TRBD2 (5 bases). Between the trimmed V and J ends, which lost 5 bases and 5 bases, there was a span of 18 bases. The CDR3 extends over 16 amino acids. CDR1 and CDR2 from the germline V gene are LGHNA and YSLEER. CDR3 nucleotide sequence: TGCGCCAGCAGCGGAAAATTTGGACTTATGACCGGGGAGCTGTTTTTT. Protein: CASSGKFGLMTGELFF.

CDR3 coding DNA: TGTGCCAGCAGATGGGACAGTTATAATGAAAAACTGTTTTTT. Translating gives CASRWDSYNEKLFF. The chain couples TRBV6-1 to TRBJ1-4; TRBD1 agrees at 7 bases. The germline CDR1 and CDR2 sequences are MNHNS and SASEGT. The CDR3 contains 14 residues. Trimming took 6 bases from V and 4 from J; bases not matched to a gene: 5.

The V and J genes are TRBV10-1 and TRBJ2-5, with TRBD2 matching 11 bases. This CDR3 spans 15 amino acids. CDR1 is WNHNN and CDR2 is SYGVQD in the germline V gene (reference sequence). V lost 4 bases and J lost 3; bases outside the gene matches: 4. CDR3 amino acids: CASSGLGLAEETQYF. In nucleotides, the CDR3 is TGCGCCAGCAGTGGCCTGGGACTAGCGGAAGAGACCCAGTACTTC.

The table lists this clone with a count of one. J is TRBJ1-2 and V is TRBV29-1; 9 bases match TRBD1. Germline V gene lookup returns CDR1 SQVTM and CDR2 ANQGSEA. The CDR3 covers 14 residues. The J segment lost 1 base and the V segment lost 4 bases, leaving 4 bases of the junction unmatched. CDR3 sequence: CSVVDRGSNYGYTF. In DNA, the CDR3 is TGCAGCGTTGTAGACAGGGGGAGTAACTATGGCTACACCTTC.

The CDR3 DNA is TGTGCTAGTCCCCCCCTAAGGCTAGCTGCAAACATTCAGTACTTC. Translated, it gives CASPPLRLAANIQYF. The chain links TRBV12-5 to TRBJ2-4; tentative D call: TRBD2 (5 bases). The V and J ends lost 8 bases and 6 bases respectively, with 20 bases between them. The V gene's germline CDR1 is LGHNT and CDR2 FRNRAP. This CDR3 is built from 15 residues. The full variable domain, rest sourced from reference TRBV12-5 and TRBJ2-4, is DARVTQTPRHKVTEMGQEVTMRCQPILGHNTVFWYRQTMMQGLELLAYFRNRAPLDDSGMPKDRFSAEMPDATLATLKIQPSEPRDSAVYFCASPPLRLAANIQYFGAGTRLSVL.

The J gene is TRBJ1-4, the V gene TRBV5-1, with D unresolved. The CDR3 covers 12 residues. The V and J ends lost 3 bases and 8 bases respectively, with 8 bases between them. CDR1 is SGHRS, CDR2 YFSETQ, per germline. The CDR3 spells CASSWDKEKLFF. The CDR3 DNA reads TGCGCCAGCAGCTGGGATAAGGAAAAACTGTTTTTT.

The chain links TRBV30 to TRBJ1-1; maybe TRBD1 (6 bases). The CDR3 length is 17 residues. From germline, CDR1 is GTSNPN and CDR2 SVGIG (reference sequence). The ends were cut back, 2 bases at V and 1 base at J, with 20 bases in the middle. CDR3 bases: TGTGCCTGGAGTAGAACTTTTCGACAGGAGAGGAACACTGAAGCTTTCTTT. Amino acids: CAWSRTFRQERNTEAFF. The full variable domain, completed using reference TRBV30 and TRBJ1-1, is SQTIHQWPATLVQPVGSPLSLECTVEGTSNPNLYWYRQAAGRGLQLLFYSVGIGQISSEVPQNLSASRPQDRQFILSSKKLLLSDSGFYLCAWSRTFRQERNTEAFFGQGTRLTVV.

This clone was observed a handful of times. The chain has TRBV9 and TRBJ2-3, with D hard to call. Germline CDR1 and CDR2: SGDLS and YYNGEE. The CDR3 has 13 residues. Trimming pared 0 bases from V and 3 bases from J, leaving 5 bases between. CDR3: CASSVARTDTQYF. CDR3 DNA sequence: TGTGCCAGCAGCGTAGCTCGGACAGATACGCAGTATTTT.

A few counts support this clone. The chain recombines TRBV30 with TRBJ1-5; tentative D call: TRBD1 (5 bases). CDR3 length: 15 residues. Germline V gene lookup returns CDR1 GTSNPN and CDR2 SVGIG (reference sequence). V gave up 0 bases and J gave up 4 bases, with 13 bases separating them. The CDR3 nucleotides are TGTGCCTGGAGTGTAACGGGACTTTCTAATCAGCCCCAGCATTTT. Encoded protein: CAWSVTGLSNQPQHF.

V is TRBV27 and J is TRBJ2-2; 7 nucleotides match TRBD2. The germline V gene has CDR1 MNHEY and CDR2 SMNVEV (reference sequence). The CDR3 consists of 14 residues. V shed 10 bases and J 6 bases; nucleotides not matched to a gene: 11. This chain's CDR3 is CATRQEAGSGELFF. Here the CDR3 DNA reads TGTGCCACCCGCCAGGAAGCGGGATCCGGGGAGCTGTTTTTT.

The chain carries TRBV5-1 and TRBJ2-2, with a weak D call TRBD1 (6 bases). The germline gives CDR1 SGHRS, CDR2 YFSETQ. The CDR3 is 16 residues long. Trimming took off 4 bases at V and 8 bases at J, with 21 bases between the two ends. Written as DNA, the CDR3 is TGCGCCAGCAGCAAAGGACAGTTAACCCCCCCTGGGGAGCTGTTTTTT. This encodes CASSKGQLTPPGELFF.

The chain carries TRBV29-1 and TRBJ1-2, with 8 bases matching TRBD1. The trim removed 4 bases at V and 5 bases at J, leaving 15 bases unmatched. The CDR3 runs to 16 residues. Germline V gives CDR1 SQVTM, CDR2 ANQGSEA. The CDR3 spells CSVGSTTGDFGYGYTF. The DNA for the CDR3 is TGCAGCGTTGGCTCTACGACAGGGGATTTCGGATATGGCTACACCTTC.

The chain couples TRBV29-1 to TRBJ2-3; 7 nucleotides agree with TRBD1. The ends lost 7 bases at V and 1 base at J; junction bases unmatched: 5. The CDR3 is 13 amino acids. Germline CDR1 SQVTM, CDR2 ANQGSEA. CDR3 in amino acids: CSGQGRGTDTQYF. In DNA, the CDR3 is TGCAGCGGACAGGGACGGGGCACAGATACGCAGTATTTT.

V gene TRBV29-1 combines with J gene TRBJ1-2; D is unclear. There are 13 residues in the CDR3. CDR1 is SQVTM and CDR2 is ANQGSEA in the germline V gene. Trimming stripped 5 bases from V and 2 bases from J, with 12 bases between. In DNA, the CDR3 is TGCAGCGTTTCTGCAGGTCCCAACTATGGCTACACCTTC. It encodes CSVSAGPNYGYTF.

The chain joins TRBV30 to TRBJ2-2; no clear D. Germline values: CDR1 GTSNPN, CDR2 SVGIG (reference sequence). The CDR3 covers 12 residues. V dropped 2 bases and J dropped 6 bases, with 7 bases sitting between them. The CDR3 here is CAWSYEAGELFF. The DNA of the CDR3 is TGTGCCTGGAGTTACGAAGCCGGGGAGCTGTTTTTT.

This clone was counted between two and nine times. This specimen includes other DNA sequences encoding the same CDR3. The chain employs TRBV29-1 and TRBJ1-1, with D unclear. CDR3 size: 13 residues. V was shortened by 3 bases and J by 0 bases, with 8 bases between the two germline ends. Germline CDR1 SQVTM, CDR2 ANQGSEA. CDR3 amino acids: CSVERRLNTEAFF. The CDR3 DNA reads TGCAGCGTTGAGAGACGGCTGAACACTGAAGCTTTCTTT.